These T cell receptor beta chains were read from a single sample in a study of blood T cell repertoires in COVID-19. The repertoire was sequenced with immunoSEQ multiplex PCR; TCRdb's copy has only in-frame clones and lacks some. The profile shows about 120,000 clones, 70% to 90% of them singletons. Specimen: peripheral blood. These receptors all stem from a man between 65 and 85 years old who had recovered from COVID-19. Each CDR3 is given with its conserved first and last residue. Each record gives: CDR3 DNA, CDR3 protein, V gene, D gene, J gene, clone size. The D gene is left open where the match is weak. Clone size is shown for a subset of rows, as once, few, many or a class of expanded clone.

cdr3_nt: TGTGCCAGCAGCCGACAGCAGGGGGCCTTTTCTGAAAAACTGTTTTTT
cdr3_aa: CASSRQQGAFSEKLFF
v_call: TRBV3-1/TRBV3-2
d_call: TRBD1
j_call: TRBJ1-4
clone_size: .

cdr3_nt: TGTGCCAGCCGGGACTTCCGAAGGGACTATGGCTACACCTTC
cdr3_aa: CASRDFRRDYGYTF
v_call: TRBV28
d_call: .
j_call: TRBJ1-2
clone_size: .

cdr3_nt: TGTGCCATCAGTGAGTCCGACAGTCTGGAGACCCAGTACTTC
cdr3_aa: CAISESDSLETQYF
v_call: TRBV10-3
d_call: .
j_call: TRBJ2-5
clone_size: .

cdr3_nt: TGTGCCAGCAGCCTAGACAGGAATCAGCCCCAGCATTTT
cdr3_aa: CASSLDRNQPQHF
v_call: TRBV7-3
d_call: .
j_call: TRBJ1-5
clone_size: .

cdr3_nt: TGTGCCAGCAGCTCCCTAGAGGGACTAAACACTGAAGCTTTCTTT
cdr3_aa: CASSSLEGLNTEAFF
v_call: TRBV7-2
d_call: .
j_call: TRBJ1-1
clone_size: .

cdr3_nt: TGCAGTGCGAGTAGCGGGGGGGACTACGAGCAGTACTTC
cdr3_aa: CSASSGGDYEQYF
v_call: TRBV20-1
d_call: TRBD2
j_call: TRBJ2-7
clone_size: .

cdr3_nt: TGTGCCAGCAGCTTCACCGGGACTAGTGGCGATACGCAGTATTTT
cdr3_aa: CASSFTGTSGDTQYF
v_call: TRBV11-2
d_call: TRBD2
j_call: TRBJ2-3
clone_size: .

cdr3_nt: TGTGCCAGCAGCCTAGACACAGATACGCAGTATTTT
cdr3_aa: CASSLDTDTQYF
v_call: TRBV5-5
d_call: .
j_call: TRBJ2-3
clone_size: .

cdr3_nt: TGTGCCAGCAGTTCCGCCAGTACCCAAGAGACCCAGTACTTC
cdr3_aa: CASSSASTQETQYF
v_call: TRBV6-2/TRBV6-3
d_call: .
j_call: TRBJ2-5
clone_size: .

cdr3_nt: TGCGCCAGCAGTGTCAAGGAACTAGCGAAGCAGTATTTT
cdr3_aa: CASSVKELAKQYF
v_call: TRBV10-1
d_call: TRBD2
j_call: TRBJ2-3
clone_size: .

cdr3_nt: TGTGCCAGCAGCCCAAAGGCCCTGGGGACAGGAAACATTCAGTACTTC
cdr3_aa: CASSPKALGTGNIQYF
v_call: TRBV7-9
d_call: TRBD1
j_call: TRBJ2-4
clone_size: .

cdr3_nt: TGTGCCAGCTCTGACAGGGTATGGAATAACGAGCAGTACTTC
cdr3_aa: CASSDRVWNNEQYF
v_call: TRBV5-4
d_call: TRBD1
j_call: TRBJ2-7
clone_size: once

cdr3_nt: TGTGCCACCTGGCGACAGGCGAACACTGAAGCTTTCTTT
cdr3_aa: CATWRQANTEAFF
v_call: TRBV6-5
d_call: .
j_call: TRBJ1-1
clone_size: .

cdr3_nt: TGTGCCAGCAGCACGCGGACAGGGGGCGGCTACACCTTC
cdr3_aa: CASSTRTGGGYTF
v_call: TRBV7-3
d_call: TRBD1
j_call: TRBJ1-2
clone_size: .

cdr3_nt: TGTGCCAGCTGTCGAGGGCTTCGAGAGACCCAGTACTTC
cdr3_aa: CASCRGLRETQYF
v_call: TRBV6-5
d_call: .
j_call: TRBJ2-5
clone_size: .

cdr3_nt: TGTGCCAGCAGTGAATTTATAGTGTACAGGGAAAGGAATGAGCAGTTCTTC
cdr3_aa: CASSEFIVYRERNEQFF
v_call: TRBV6-1
d_call: .
j_call: TRBJ2-1
clone_size: .

cdr3_nt: TGTGCCAGCAGCTTGATGGTTAGCGGGGGATCCGGGGAGCTGTTTTTT
cdr3_aa: CASSLMVSGGSGELFF
v_call: TRBV5-6
d_call: TRBD2
j_call: TRBJ2-2
clone_size: once

cdr3_nt: TGTGCCAGCAGCCGTCGATTGACAGGAGAACTCTATAATTCACCCCTCCACTTT
cdr3_aa: CASSRRLTGELYNSPLHF
v_call: TRBV4-2
d_call: .
j_call: TRBJ1-6
clone_size: .

cdr3_nt: TGTGCCAGCAGCTTCCCGTTCGCGGGACTAGCTTCGTGGGAGCTGTTTTTT
cdr3_aa: CASSFPFAGLASWELFF
v_call: TRBV7-9
d_call: TRBD2
j_call: TRBJ2-2
clone_size: .

cdr3_nt: TGTGCCAGCTATCCCCCTGGGGGGGGGAATCAGCCCCAGCATTTT
cdr3_aa: CASYPPGGGNQPQHF
v_call: TRBV28
d_call: .
j_call: TRBJ1-5
clone_size: .

cdr3_nt: TGTGCCAGCAGTTCCGTGAACACTGAAGCTTTCTTT
cdr3_aa: CASSSVNTEAFF
v_call: TRBV28
d_call: .
j_call: TRBJ1-1
clone_size: few

cdr3_nt: TGTGCCAGCAGCCCATCCGGGGACAGCCGTTTCAAAAACATTCAGTACTTC
cdr3_aa: CASSPSGDSRFKNIQYF
v_call: TRBV28
d_call: TRBD1
j_call: TRBJ2-4
clone_size: .